Below, 22 T cell receptor beta chains from the same sample are listed, as sequenced in a study of T cell responses to AZD1222 COVID-19 vaccine. The repertoire was sequenced with immunoSEQ multiplex PCR; TCRdb's copy has only in-frame clones and lacks some. The sample includes some 100,000 clones, approximately 89% of them seen just once. Source: peripheral blood, taken on day 0 of AZD1222 vaccination. These receptors were collected from an adult in good health.

V gene TRBV15 combines with J gene TRBJ2-6; 12 positions agree with TRBD1. Germline V CDR1 and CDR2: LNHNV, YYDKDF (reference sequence). The junction had 7 bases not matched to a gene; V was cut back by 4 bases and J by 3 bases. CDR3 length equals 18 residues. CDR3: CATSTPGQGALGANVLTF. In DNA form, the CDR3 reads TGTGCCACCAGCACACCGGGACAGGGGGCGCTTGGGGCCAACGTCCTGACTTTC.

V is TRBV10-2 and J is TRBJ1-1, with 8 bases fitting TRBD1. CDR1 WSHSY and CDR2 SAAADI come from the germline V gene. The ends lost 7 bases at V and 2 bases at J; junction bases unmatched: 3. The CDR3 runs to 13 residues. CDR3 coding DNA: TGCGCCAGCAACACAGGGGGTAACACTGAAGCTTTCTTT. Its translation is CASNTGGNTEAFF.

The J gene is TRBJ2-7, the V gene TRBV27; 8 bases map to TRBD1. The CDR3 totals 15 residues. Germline V gene data show CDR1 as MNHEY and CDR2 as SMNVEV (reference sequence). V shed 5 bases, J shed 0 bases, and the junction held 6 bases outside the gene matches. CDR3 DNA: TGTGCCAGCAGTGGTTGGACAGGGAGCTCCTACGAGCAGTACTTC. Amino acids: CASSGWTGSSYEQYF.

The rearrangement uses TRBV6-5 and TRBJ1-2; D may be TRBD1 (6 bases). Germline CDR1 MNHEY, CDR2 SVGAGI. Trimming took off 2 bases at V and 2 bases at J, with 12 bases between the two ends. The CDR3 length is 15 residues. The CDR3 DNA follows: TGTGCCAGCAGTTACGGAGGGGGGGTGAACTATGGCTACACCTTC. This gives the protein CASSYGGGVNYGYTF.

This clone was seen only a few times. The chain links TRBV29-1 to TRBJ1-1, with 7 bases fitting TRBD1. In germline, CDR1 is SQVTM, CDR2 ANQGSEA. This CDR3 contains 14 residues. V shed 6 bases and J 5 bases; nucleotides not matched to a gene: 12. The CDR3 coding sequence is TGCAGCGTCCGAACTACCCTGGACAGGACTGAAGCTTTCTTT. It translates to CSVRTTLDRTEAFF.

The chain has TRBV5-6 and TRBJ1-6; tentative D call: TRBD1 (6 bases). The germline V gene has CDR1 SGHDT and CDR2 YYEEEE. This CDR3 is 15 amino acids long. Trimming left V 3 bases short and J 9 bases short, with 16 bases between. The CDR3 is CASSWTQGSGSPLHF. In nucleotides, the CDR3 is TGTGCCAGCAGCTGGACTCAGGGGAGTGGTTCACCCCTCCACTTT.

The chain has TRBV10-3 and TRBJ2-3; 10 bases agree with TRBD2. V was pared by 2 bases and J by 5 bases, with 7 bases of the junction left unmatched. The germline V gene encodes CDR1 ENHRY and CDR2 SYGVKD. This CDR3 region has 16 residues. CDR3 loop: CAISEGLAGARDTQYF. For the CDR3, the DNA is TGTGCCATCAGTGAGGGGCTAGCGGGGGCTAGAGATACGCAGTATTTT.

The rearrangement uses TRBV5-4 and TRBJ1-5; D might be TRBD1 (6 bases). Germline values: CDR1 SGHNT, CDR2 YYREEE (reference sequence). Trimming shortened V by 3 bases and J by 3 bases, and 10 bases separated the two germline ends. The length of the CDR3 is 14 residues. CDR3 in DNA: TGTGCCAGCAGCTCCAGGGGCGACAATCAGCCCCAGCATTTT. Encoded protein: CASSSRGDNQPQHF.

The V and J genes are TRBV19 and TRBJ2-5; unclear D gene. CDR1 and CDR2 (germline): LNHDA, SQIVND (reference sequence). Trimming took 6 bases from V and 5 from J, leaving 13 bases between them. The CDR3 loop spans 13 amino acids. In nucleotides, the CDR3 is TGTGCCAGTAGCCCGGCGGTATGGGAGACCCAGTACTTC. Translated: CASSPAVWETQYF.

This sequence joins TRBV15 and TRBJ1-1; perhaps TRBD1 as D (5 bases). V was pared by 5 bases and J by 1 base, with 14 bases between. Germline loops: CDR1 LNHNV, CDR2 YYDKDF (reference sequence). The CDR3 sequence is 15 residues long. CDR3 sequence reads: CATSQEYGANTEAFF. The CDR3 coding sequence is TGTGCCACCAGCCAAGAGTATGGGGCGAACACTGAAGCTTTCTTT. Drawing the rest from reference TRBV15 and TRBJ1-1, the complete variable domain is DAMVIQNPRYQVTQFGKPVTLSCSQTLNHNVMYWYQQKSSQAPKLLFHYYDKDFNNEADTPDNFQSRRPNTSFCFLDIRSPGLGDTAMYLCATSQEYGANTEAFFGQGTRLTVV.

The rearrangement links TRBV7-5 to TRBJ2-1; the table's D call TRBD1 went unverified against the DNA. TRBV7-5 is a recognized pseudogene. The CDR3 is made up of 17 amino acids. The CDR3 loop reads CVRSPGTGKRTYNEQFF. The DNA for the CDR3 is TGTGTCAGAAGCCCTGGGACAGGGAAGCGAACTTACAATGAGCAGTTCTTC.

V gene TRBV5-5 combines with J gene TRBJ1-6, with 7 bases identical to TRBD1. Germline CDR1 and CDR2: SGHKS and YYEKEE (reference sequence). The CDR3 runs to 16 residues. Losses at the gene ends were 4 bases for V and 6 bases for J; bases not matched to a gene: 10. Here the CDR3 reads CASSLADRAGNSPLHF. CDR3 DNA: TGTGCCAGCAGCCTCGCCGACAGGGCAGGTAATTCACCCCTCCACTTT.

Regarding this clone: Other nucleotide sequences from this sample produce the same CDR3. J is TRBJ1-1 and V is TRBV14; D remains unclear. V lost 3 bases, J lost 2 bases, and 7 bases lay in between. The CDR3 runs 13 residues. Germline V gene sequence: CDR1 SGHDN, CDR2 FVKESK. The CDR3 loop is CASSQALNTEAFF. Here the CDR3 DNA reads TGTGCCAGCAGCCAGGCGCTAAACACTGAAGCTTTCTTT.

V and J are TRBV9 and TRBJ2-6; D is ambiguous. The CDR3 covers 18 residues. Germline V gene data show CDR1 as SGDLS and CDR2 as YYNGEE. V lost 0 bases, J lost 0 bases, and 13 bases lay in between. As DNA, the CDR3 is TGTGCCAGCAGCGTAGGTAGTCGTCGGGTCTCTGGGGCCAACGTCCTGACTTTC. Translated, it gives CASSVGSRRVSGANVLTF.

The genes are TRBV6-1 and TRBJ1-1; D is perhaps TRBD1 (5 bases). Between the trimmed V and J ends, which lost 2 bases and 10 bases, there was a span of 11 bases. The CDR3 runs to 12 residues. CDR1 and CDR2 (germline): MNHNS, SASEGT. CDR3 DNA: TGTGCCAGCAGTGAATGGGGGGTGGGAGCTTTCTTT. Its translation: CASSEWGVGAFF.

The chain couples TRBV3-1 (or the pseudogene TRBV3-2) to TRBJ1-4; TRBD1 matches 7 bases. The V gene end was trimmed by 5 bases and the J gene end by 3 bases; junction bases not matched to a gene: 3. Germline V CDR1 and CDR2: LGHDT, YNNKEL (reference sequence). The CDR3 is 14 amino acids. The CDR3 DNA sequence: TGTGCCAGCAGCACGGGACAGCCTAATGAAAAACTGTTTTTT. It codes for CASSTGQPNEKLFF.

The chain combines TRBV7-6 with TRBJ1-3; 7 bases are shared with TRBD1. CDR3 size: 16 residues. The germline V gene has CDR1 SGHVS and CDR2 FNYEAQ. J was trimmed by 4 bases and V by 4 bases; bases with no gene match: 10. The CDR3: CASSWVDRAAGNTIYF. Here the CDR3 DNA reads TGTGCCAGCAGCTGGGTCGACAGGGCGGCCGGAAACACCATATATTTT.

The chain combines TRBV6-2 or TRBV6-3 with TRBJ2-3; D is perhaps TRBD1 or TRBD2 (5 bases each). The V gene's germline CDR1 is MNHEY and CDR2 SVGEGT. V was clipped by 6 bases and J by 3 bases, with 28 bases between them. This CDR3 region has 19 residues. The CDR3 DNA reads TGTGCCAGCAGCCACCCTGAAACCGGGACCCGTGATTGGACAGATACGCAGTATTTT. Translated, it gives CASSHPETGTRDWTDTQYF.

The rearrangement joins TRBV5-4 to TRBJ1-5; D is ambiguous. Deletions cut 0 bases from V and 3 bases from J, with 7 bases between. Germline V CDR1 and CDR2: SGHNT, YYREEE (reference sequence). This CDR3 spans 14 amino acids. The CDR3 region is CASSLGISNQPQHF. The DNA for the CDR3 is TGTGCCAGCAGCTTGGGAATATCCAATCAGCCCCAGCATTTT.

The rearrangement uses TRBV5-8 and TRBJ1-4; D is possibly TRBD1 (5 bases). CDR1 SGHTS and CDR2 YDEGEE come from the germline V gene. This CDR3 is built from 15 residues. Trimming stripped 3 bases from V and 4 bases from J, with 13 bases between. CDR3 sequence (DNA): TGTGCCAGCAGCTCGCCGGGACGCTTTAATGAAAAACTGTTTTTT. It specifies CASSSPGRFNEKLFF.

The gene calls are TRBV12-3 or TRBV12-4 and TRBJ1-1; perhaps TRBD1 as D (6 bases). The CDR3 is made up of 12 amino acids. V was pared by 5 bases and J by 11 bases, with 15 bases between. The CDR3 DNA reads as TGTGCCAGCAGTCGGGGGGGCGTCATGGCTTTCTTT. This translates into CASSRGGVMAFF.

This rearrangement joins TRBV7-9 to TRBJ2-2; possible D gene TRBD2, 7 bases. The V end lost 5 bases, the J end lost 0 bases, and 22 bases lay between the germline ends. The CDR3 is 19 amino acids. Germline-derived CDR1 and CDR2 are SEHNR and FQNEAQ (reference sequence). The CDR3 nucleotides read TGTGCCAGCAGCCCCGCCCATGGGGGCGGGGGATCGAACACCGGGGAGCTGTTTTTT. Translation: CASSPAHGGGGSNTGELFF.